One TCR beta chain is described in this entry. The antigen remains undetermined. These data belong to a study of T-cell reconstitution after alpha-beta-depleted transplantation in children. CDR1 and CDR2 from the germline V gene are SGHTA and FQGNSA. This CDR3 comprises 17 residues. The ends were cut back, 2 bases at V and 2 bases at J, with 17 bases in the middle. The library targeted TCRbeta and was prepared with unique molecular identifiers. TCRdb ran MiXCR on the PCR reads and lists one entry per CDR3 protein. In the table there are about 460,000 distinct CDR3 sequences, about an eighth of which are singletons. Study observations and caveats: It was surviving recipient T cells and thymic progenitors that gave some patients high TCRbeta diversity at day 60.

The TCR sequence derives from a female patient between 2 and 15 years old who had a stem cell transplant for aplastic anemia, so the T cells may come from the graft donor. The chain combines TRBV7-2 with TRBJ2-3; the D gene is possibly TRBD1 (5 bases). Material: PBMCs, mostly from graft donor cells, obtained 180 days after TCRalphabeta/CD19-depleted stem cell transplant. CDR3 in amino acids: CASSLKASGHFTDTQYF. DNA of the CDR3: TGTGCCAGCAGCTTAAAGGCTTCAGGACATTTCACAGATACGCAGTATTTT.